The rows below give T cell receptor beta chains drawn from one sample of a study of cytomegalovirus exposure and HLA in healthy donors. Profiled with immunoSEQ multiplex PCR; TCRdb holds only in-frame clones, not every one. Among around 140,000 clones listed, more than 75% were seen once. The specimen was PBMCs. These receptor sequences come from a woman aged 18-29 years in good health and CMV-seropositive. The CDR3 runs from the conserved cysteine through the conserved F or W. The order of the fields is J gene, D gene, V gene, clone size, CDR3 protein, CDR3 DNA. D genes are given only for firm matches. Rows give clone size only sometimes, using once, few, many, or a class for an expanded clone.

j_call: TRBJ1-5
d_call: TRBD1
v_call: TRBV5-5
clone_size: NA
cdr3_aa: CASSLEGDRGYYSNQPQHF
cdr3_nt: TGTGCCAGCAGCCTGGAGGGGGACAGGGGATATTATAGCAATCAGCCCCAGCATTTT

j_call: TRBJ1-1
d_call: TRBD1
v_call: TRBV18
clone_size: NA
cdr3_aa: CASSRVPGQGPGTEAFF
cdr3_nt: TGTGCCAGCTCGCGCGTCCCGGGACAGGGCCCGGGTACTGAAGCTTTCTTT

j_call: TRBJ2-1
d_call: TRBD2
v_call: TRBV19
clone_size: NA
cdr3_aa: CASNLGLAGYNEQFF
cdr3_nt: TGTGCCAGTAATCTGGGACTAGCGGGTTACAATGAGCAGTTCTTC

j_call: TRBJ1-1
d_call: NA
v_call: TRBV2
clone_size: few
cdr3_aa: CASSEQGFTEAFF
cdr3_nt: TGTGCCAGCAGTGAACAGGGGTTCACTGAAGCTTTCTTT

j_call: TRBJ2-7
d_call: TRBD1
v_call: TRBV6-5
clone_size: NA
cdr3_aa: CASSYSEDRAYEQYF
cdr3_nt: TGTGCCAGCAGTTACTCGGAGGACAGGGCCTACGAGCAGTACTTC

j_call: TRBJ1-5
d_call: TRBD1
v_call: TRBV6-1
clone_size: NA
cdr3_aa: CASSERGTGEGAQHF
cdr3_nt: TGTGCCAGCAGTGAAAGGGGGACAGGGGAAGGGGCCCAGCATTTT

j_call: TRBJ2-7
d_call: NA
v_call: TRBV5-8
clone_size: few
cdr3_aa: CASSLGQVTSYEQYF
cdr3_nt: TGTGCCAGCAGCTTGGGACAGGTGACCTCCTACGAGCAGTACTTC

j_call: TRBJ1-6
d_call: TRBD1
v_call: TRBV7-9
clone_size: NA
cdr3_aa: CASSSRDSPFSLHF
cdr3_nt: TGTGCCAGCAGCTCCCGGGACAGCCCTTTTTCCCTCCACTTT

j_call: TRBJ1-6
d_call: TRBD1
v_call: TRBV4-2
clone_size: NA
cdr3_aa: CASSQGVQGANSPLHF
cdr3_nt: TGTGCCAGCAGCCAAGGGGTCCAGGGGGCAAATTCACCCCTCCACTTT

j_call: TRBJ2-1
d_call: NA
v_call: TRBV5-1
clone_size: NA
cdr3_aa: CASSLGSSTGNEQFF
cdr3_nt: TGCGCCAGCAGCTTGGGCTCCTCAACCGGGAATGAGCAGTTCTTC

j_call: TRBJ2-6
d_call: TRBD1
v_call: TRBV19
clone_size: NA
cdr3_aa: CASSIRDRVPRTANVLTF
cdr3_nt: TGTGCCAGTAGTATCCGGGACAGGGTCCCCCGTACGGCCAACGTCCTGACTTTC

j_call: TRBJ1-4
d_call: TRBD1
v_call: TRBV4-3
clone_size: NA
cdr3_aa: CASSQWRDRGRHGEKLFF
cdr3_nt: TGCGCCAGCAGCCAATGGCGGGACAGGGGCCGCCATGGTGAAAAACTGTTTTTT

j_call: TRBJ1-4
d_call: NA
v_call: TRBV28
clone_size: NA
cdr3_aa: CASSRTQEGNEKLFF
cdr3_nt: TGTGCCAGCAGTCGAACACAGGAGGGAAATGAAAAACTGTTTTTT

j_call: TRBJ2-4
d_call: NA
v_call: TRBV2
clone_size: NA
cdr3_aa: CAGSSGDKNIQYF
cdr3_nt: TGTGCCGGAAGTTCAGGGGACAAAAACATTCAGTACTTC

j_call: TRBJ1-5
d_call: NA
v_call: TRBV19
clone_size: NA
cdr3_aa: CASLIQVNSNQPQHF
cdr3_nt: TGTGCCAGCCTAATACAGGTTAATAGCAATCAGCCCCAGCATTTT

j_call: TRBJ1-1
d_call: NA
v_call: TRBV9
clone_size: NA
cdr3_aa: CASSGSSPQGRNGEAFF
cdr3_nt: TGTGCCAGCAGCGGTTCTTCCCCGCAGGGCCGAAACGGTGAAGCTTTCTTT

j_call: TRBJ1-5
d_call: NA
v_call: TRBV2
clone_size: NA
cdr3_aa: CASSEDRLAAQPQHF
cdr3_nt: TGTGCCAGCAGCGAAGACAGGTTAGCAGCTCAGCCCCAGCATTTT

j_call: TRBJ1-2
d_call: NA
v_call: TRBV14
clone_size: few
cdr3_aa: CASSPLGLRDSANYGYTF
cdr3_nt: TGTGCCAGCAGCCCCTTGGGACTCCGGGACTCAGCTAACTATGGCTACACCTTC

j_call: TRBJ2-7
d_call: TRBD1
v_call: TRBV11-2
clone_size: once
cdr3_aa: CASSLGRTGTYEQYF
cdr3_nt: TGTGCCAGCAGCTTAGGTAGGACAGGGACCTACGAGCAGTACTTC

j_call: TRBJ2-7
d_call: TRBD2
v_call: TRBV29-1
clone_size: NA
cdr3_aa: CSVGGSYEQYF
cdr3_nt: TGCAGCGTGGGGGGGTCCTACGAGCAGTACTTC

j_call: TRBJ2-1
d_call: NA
v_call: TRBV5-1
clone_size: once
cdr3_aa: CASSYLRGNEQFF
cdr3_nt: TGCGCCAGCAGCTATTTGCGAGGCAATGAGCAGTTCTTC

j_call: TRBJ1-5
d_call: TRBD1
v_call: TRBV2
clone_size: NA
cdr3_aa: CASSGDRGDQPQHF
cdr3_nt: TGTGCCAGCAGTGGGGACAGGGGAGATCAGCCCCAGCATTTT

j_call: TRBJ2-1
d_call: NA
v_call: TRBV9
clone_size: NA
cdr3_aa: CASSRLNFNEQFF
cdr3_nt: TGTGCCAGCAGCAGACTCAATTTCAATGAGCAGTTCTTC

j_call: TRBJ2-5
d_call: NA
v_call: TRBV2
clone_size: few
cdr3_aa: CASSEFSSGRQYF
cdr3_nt: TGTGCCAGCAGTGAATTCTCCTCGGGTAGGCAGTACTTC

j_call: TRBJ2-7
d_call: NA
v_call: TRBV7-9
clone_size: few
cdr3_aa: CASSSDTSYEQYF
cdr3_nt: TGTGCCAGCAGTTCCGACACATCCTACGAGCAGTACTTC

j_call: TRBJ1-1
d_call: NA
v_call: TRBV5-1
clone_size: NA
cdr3_aa: CASSRGQNTEAFF
cdr3_nt: TGCGCCAGCAGCAGAGGTCAGAACACTGAAGCTTTCTTT

j_call: TRBJ1-4
d_call: TRBD1
v_call: TRBV5-1
clone_size: NA
cdr3_aa: CASSGKTGLPNEKLFF
cdr3_nt: TGCGCCAGCAGCGGCAAGACAGGGCTGCCTAATGAAAAACTGTTTTTT

j_call: TRBJ2-7
d_call: TRBD1
v_call: TRBV6-1
clone_size: few
cdr3_aa: CATKTGSYEQYF
cdr3_nt: TGTGCCACCAAGACAGGGAGCTACGAGCAGTACTTC

j_call: TRBJ1-2
d_call: NA
v_call: TRBV6-5
clone_size: NA
cdr3_aa: CASRPSGAGGYTF
cdr3_nt: TGTGCCAGCAGGCCCTCAGGGGCAGGGGGCTACACCTTC

j_call: TRBJ1-2
d_call: NA
v_call: TRBV19
clone_size: NA
cdr3_aa: CASSIVRGDYGYTF
cdr3_nt: TGTGCCAGTAGCATCGTCAGGGGTGACTATGGCTACACCTTC

j_call: TRBJ2-1
d_call: NA
v_call: TRBV6-5
clone_size: NA
cdr3_aa: CASSYQGHYNEQFF
cdr3_nt: TGTGCCAGCAGTTACCAGGGACACTACAATGAGCAGTTCTTC

j_call: TRBJ2-5
d_call: NA
v_call: TRBV7-2
clone_size: few
cdr3_aa: CASSLALGGGRTQYF
cdr3_nt: TGTGCCAGCAGCTTAGCATTAGGGGGGGGGCGGACCCAGTACTTC

j_call: TRBJ1-3
d_call: TRBD1
v_call: TRBV28
clone_size: NA
cdr3_aa: CASGGQGWAGNTIYF
cdr3_nt: TGTGCCAGCGGCGGACAGGGATGGGCTGGAAACACCATATATTTT

j_call: TRBJ1-3
d_call: NA
v_call: TRBV16
clone_size: NA
cdr3_aa: CASSQTRGNTIYF
cdr3_nt: TGTGCCAGCAGCCAAACGAGAGGAAACACCATATATTTT

j_call: TRBJ1-5
d_call: TRBD1
v_call: TRBV19
clone_size: NA
cdr3_aa: CATGQGEPQHF
cdr3_nt: TGTGCCACCGGACAGGGCGAGCCCCAGCATTTT

j_call: TRBJ2-1
d_call: NA
v_call: TRBV7-2
clone_size: NA
cdr3_aa: CASSLAGRGAVFFSYNEQFF
cdr3_nt: TGTGCCAGCAGCTTAGCAGGGCGTGGGGCCGTATTCTTCTCCTACAATGAGCAGTTCTTC

j_call: TRBJ2-2
d_call: TRBD1
v_call: TRBV5-1
clone_size: NA
cdr3_aa: CASSSTGTANTGELFF
cdr3_nt: TGCGCCAGCAGCTCGACCGGGACAGCGAACACCGGGGAGCTGTTTTTT

j_call: TRBJ1-1
d_call: NA
v_call: TRBV21-1
clone_size: NA
cdr3_aa: CASSRPGQDTEAFF
cdr3_nt: TGTGCCAGCAGCAGACCGGGACAGGACACTGAAGCTTTCTTT

j_call: TRBJ2-2
d_call: TRBD2
v_call: TRBV7-9
clone_size: once
cdr3_aa: CASSPGGAGELFF
cdr3_nt: TGTGCCAGCAGCCCGGGGGGTGCCGGGGAGCTGTTTTTT

j_call: TRBJ1-3
d_call: NA
v_call: TRBV7-2
clone_size: NA
cdr3_aa: CASSTNTGNTIYF
cdr3_nt: TGTGCCAGCAGCACTAACACGGGAAACACCATATATTTT

j_call: TRBJ1-5
d_call: TRBD1
v_call: TRBV10-2
clone_size: NA
cdr3_aa: CASSPRGRDQPQHF
cdr3_nt: TGCGCCAGCAGTCCCAGGGGGCGAGATCAGCCCCAGCATTTT

j_call: TRBJ1-4
d_call: TRBD1
v_call: TRBV19
clone_size: NA
cdr3_aa: CASSRDSLNEKLFF
cdr3_nt: TGTGCCAGTAGTAGGGACAGCCTTAATGAAAAACTGTTTTTT

j_call: TRBJ1-6
d_call: TRBD1
v_call: TRBV4-1
clone_size: few
cdr3_aa: CASSSDRSSYNSPLHF
cdr3_nt: TGCGCCAGCAGTTCGGACAGGAGCTCCTATAATTCACCCCTCCACTTT

j_call: TRBJ1-3
d_call: NA
v_call: TRBV28
clone_size: NA
cdr3_aa: CASSLVHGSGNTIYF
cdr3_nt: TGTGCCAGCAGTTTAGTACATGGCTCTGGAAACACCATATATTTT

j_call: TRBJ1-1
d_call: TRBD1
v_call: TRBV18
clone_size: NA
cdr3_aa: CASSPPGQRVTTEAFF
cdr3_nt: TGTGCCAGCTCACCACCGGGACAGCGGGTGACGACTGAAGCTTTCTTT

j_call: TRBJ2-7
d_call: TRBD2
v_call: TRBV28
clone_size: once
cdr3_aa: CASSTTSGGVPPYEQYF
cdr3_nt: TGTGCCAGCAGTACGACTAGCGGGGGGGTTCCTCCCTACGAGCAGTACTTC

j_call: TRBJ2-7
d_call: TRBD2
v_call: TRBV18
clone_size: NA
cdr3_aa: CASSLRTGTSRHEQYF
cdr3_nt: TGTGCCAGCTCACTACGAACCGGGACTAGCCGCCACGAGCAGTACTTC

j_call: TRBJ1-1
d_call: NA
v_call: TRBV7-8
clone_size: NA
cdr3_aa: CASSLQEGTTEAFF
cdr3_nt: TGTGCCAGCAGCCTGCAGGAGGGGACCACTGAAGCTTTCTTT

j_call: TRBJ1-5
d_call: TRBD1
v_call: TRBV6-1
clone_size: NA
cdr3_aa: CASIGTGYSNQPQHF
cdr3_nt: TGTGCCAGCATCGGGACAGGATATAGCAATCAGCCCCAGCATTTT

j_call: TRBJ1-2
d_call: TRBD1
v_call: TRBV4-1
clone_size: few
cdr3_aa: CASSQDGTGNYGYTF
cdr3_nt: TGCGCCAGCAGCCAAGATGGGACAGGGAACTATGGCTACACCTTC

j_call: TRBJ1-1
d_call: NA
v_call: TRBV19
clone_size: NA
cdr3_aa: CASRGQPNLNTEAFF
cdr3_nt: TGTGCCAGTAGAGGACAGCCGAACTTGAACACTGAAGCTTTCTTT

j_call: TRBJ2-2
d_call: NA
v_call: TRBV19
clone_size: NA
cdr3_aa: CASSIGGVATGELFF
cdr3_nt: TGTGCCAGTAGTATCGGAGGGGTAGCCACCGGGGAGCTGTTTTTT

j_call: TRBJ1-4
d_call: TRBD1
v_call: TRBV9
clone_size: NA
cdr3_aa: CASSVRQGADEKLFF
cdr3_nt: TGTGCCAGCAGCGTCCGACAGGGGGCGGATGAAAAACTGTTTTTT

j_call: TRBJ1-2
d_call: NA
v_call: TRBV15
clone_size: NA
cdr3_aa: CATSRGAGAEDGYTF
cdr3_nt: TGTGCCACCAGCAGAGGGGCAGGGGCAGAAGACGGCTACACCTTC

j_call: TRBJ1-1
d_call: TRBD1
v_call: TRBV7-2
clone_size: once
cdr3_aa: CASSPTRGTGLNTEAFF
cdr3_nt: TGTGCCAGCAGCCCGACCCGAGGGACAGGTTTGAACACTGAAGCTTTCTTT

j_call: TRBJ2-1
d_call: NA
v_call: TRBV5-1
clone_size: NA
cdr3_aa: CASRDLASNEQFF
cdr3_nt: TGCGCCAGCAGAGACCTAGCGAGCAATGAGCAGTTCTTC

j_call: TRBJ2-7
d_call: TRBD1
v_call: TRBV4-1
clone_size: few
cdr3_aa: CASSRQGAYEQYF
cdr3_nt: TGCGCCAGCAGCCGACAGGGGGCCTACGAGCAGTACTTC

j_call: TRBJ2-7
d_call: NA
v_call: TRBV7-7
clone_size: NA
cdr3_aa: CASSLGFGASYEQYF
cdr3_nt: TGTGCCAGCAGCTTGGGGTTTGGGGCCTCCTACGAGCAGTACTTC